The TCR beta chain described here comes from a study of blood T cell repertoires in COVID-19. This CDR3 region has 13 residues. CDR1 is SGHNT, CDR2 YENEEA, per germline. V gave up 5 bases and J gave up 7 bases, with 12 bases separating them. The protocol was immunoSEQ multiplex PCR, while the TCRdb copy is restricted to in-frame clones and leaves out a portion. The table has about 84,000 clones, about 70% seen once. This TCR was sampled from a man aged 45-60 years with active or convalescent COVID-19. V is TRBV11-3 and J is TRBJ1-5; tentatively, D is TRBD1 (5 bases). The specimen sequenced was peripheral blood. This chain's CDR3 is CASSPSKGQPQHF. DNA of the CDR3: TGTGCCAGCAGCCCCTCAAAGGGGCAGCCCCAGCATTTT.